The source of this TCR beta chain is a study of technical replicates of blood from a handful of donors. Germline V gene data show CDR1 as SNHLY and CDR2 as FYNNEI. Trimming left V 6 bases short and J 2 bases short, with 17 bases between. This CDR3 comprises 16 residues. Only in-frame clones appear in the TCRdb table, and some are missing; sequencing was by immunoSEQ multiplex PCR. The sample carries about 84,000 clones, around 93% recorded once. The sequence derives from a human donor in good health. The sample consisted of T cells isolated from PBMCs. The V and J genes are TRBV2 and TRBJ2-4; D might be TRBD1 (5 bases). The CDR3 spells CASRGFVRGTKNIQYF. The CDR3 DNA sequence: TGTGCCAGCAGGGGGTTCGTTAGGGGAACCAAAAACATTCAGTACTTC. Full variable domain (rest looked up from reference TRBV2 and TRBJ2-4): EPEVTQTPSHQVTQMGQEVILRCVPISNHLYFYWYRQILGQKVEFLVSFYNNEISEKSEIFDDQFSVERPDGSNFTLKIRSTKLEDSAMYFCASRGFVRGTKNIQYFGAGTRLSVL.